The 5 T cell receptor beta chains presented below share a single source sample, sequenced in a study of cytomegalovirus exposure and HLA in healthy donors. Clones were sequenced by immunoSEQ multiplex PCR, and TCRdb holds only the in-frame ones, with some missing. The sample consists of around 150,000 clones, 85% to 90% of them appearing once. The sample taken for sequencing was PBMCs. These receptors were obtained from a woman in her late teens or twenties in good health and CMV-seropositive.

V gene TRBV29-1 combines with J gene TRBJ1-1; D gene unclear. There are 12 residues in the CDR3. Germline loops: CDR1 SQVTM, CDR2 ANQGSEA. V was pared by 2 bases and J by 1 base, with 5 bases between. The CDR3 nucleotides read TGCAGCGTTGAAAAGAGGAACACTGAAGCTTTCTTT. Translating gives CSVEKRNTEAFF.

The genes are TRBV13 and TRBJ1-1, with TRBD1 matching 9 bases. The CDR3 runs to 15 residues. Germline V gene lookup returns CDR1 PRHDT and CDR2 FYEKMQ (reference sequence). The V gene end was trimmed by 5 bases and the J gene end by 5 bases; junction bases not matched to a gene: 9. Here the CDR3 DNA reads TGTGCCAGCAGCGTTACGGGACAGGGTGCGACTGAAGCTTTCTTT. Translating gives CASSVTGQGATEAFF.

The chain uses TRBV19 and TRBJ2-5, with D possibly matching TRBD1 (7 bases). The CDR3 has 14 residues. Germline loops: CDR1 LNHDA, CDR2 SQIVND (reference sequence). V gave up 5 bases and J gave up 1 base, with 11 bases separating them. The DNA of the CDR3 is TGTGCCAGTAGTGGAGGGGGCGGCCAAGAGACCCAGTACTTC. It specifies CASSGGGGQETQYF.

The chain recombines TRBV25-1 with TRBJ1-2; possible D gene TRBD1, 6 bases. The CDR3 contains 16 residues. Germline values: CDR1 MGHDK, CDR2 SYGVNS. V gave up 1 base and J gave up 0 bases, with 12 bases separating them. Here the CDR3 reads CASSESQGHTNYGYTF. DNA of the CDR3: TGTGCCAGCAGTGAATCCCAGGGGCACACTAACTATGGCTACACCTTC.

The rearrangement uses TRBV28 and TRBJ2-7; TRBD2 might be the D (5 bases). This CDR3 spans 13 amino acids. Germline V gene lookup returns CDR1 MDHEN and CDR2 SYDVKM. The germline V and J ends were trimmed by 2 bases and 7 bases, with 12 bases remaining between them. Here the CDR3 DNA reads TGTGCCAGCAGTTTAGTCCGTCCGGGAGAGCAGTACTTC. Protein product: CASSLVRPGEQYF.